What follows describes a single T cell receptor (beta chain). Its antigen is unidentified. The sample belongs to a study of cytomegalovirus exposure and HLA in healthy donors. Notes on the study in general: Versus the approximately 700-donor mean, an Asian-associated ancestry cluster reportedly showed fewer N-insertions in a later analysis. Because they were indistinguishable, some V segments, including TRBV6-2 and TRBV6-3, were excluded.

The germline gives CDR1 MGHRA, CDR2 YSYEKL. The CDR3 sequence is 12 residues long. V lost 4 bases, J lost 7 bases, and 10 bases lay in between. A multiplex PCR was run with 60 Vbeta primers and 13 Jbeta primers. Original processing methods: In a later analysis, of around 80 million unique beta chains, about 11 million appeared in at least two donors. Sequencing used immunoSEQ multiplex PCR; TCRdb keeps in-frame clones, though not all of them. V, J and clone size are those of that table, while D and trimming were read from the DNA. The sample records around 300,000 clones, approximately 70% being singletons. Healthy bone marrow donors made up the cohort.

The chain employs TRBV4-1 and TRBJ1-1, with D possibly being TRBD1 (6 bases). The source material was PBMCs. The TCR comes from a female donor in good health and CMV-seronegative. DNA of the CDR3: TGCGCCAGCAGCCCAAGAGGGGGTGAAGCTTTCTTT. Translation: CASSPRGGEAFF.